The 9 T cell receptor beta chains below were found in one sample sequenced in a study of regulatory T cells in long-lasting Graves disease. Time point in this sample: newly diagnosed GD, antithyroid drugs for less than 3 months. Preparation of the TCR library used RNA extracted from PBMCs. For TCR beta, libraries came from iRepertoire HTBI primers and Arm-PCR of CDR3 regions. A single record per CDR3 protein comes from TCRdb applying MiXCR to the multiplex PCR reads. The sample includes 550,000 or so distinct CDR3 sequences, more than 10% of them seen just once. The sample was also reused in another study, on T cells in Graves' hyperthyroidism and ophthalmopathy.

The sequenced sample was peripheral blood mononuclear cells (PBMCs), obtained at new diagnosis, from a patient treated with antithyroid drugs. Every receptor here comes from a woman in her thirties with Graves disease.

This clonotype was counted a few times. This clone may be a read error of a much larger clone one base away. This rearrangement joins TRBV30 to TRBJ2-2, with TRBD1 identical over 7 bases. Per the germline V gene, CDR1 is GTSNPN and CDR2 is SVGIG (reference sequence). CDR3 length equals 13 residues. The CDR3 loop reads CGCHRGLGGELFF. The CDR3 DNA sequence: TGTGGCTGCCACAGGGGCCTCGGAGGGGAGCTGTTTTTT. Using reference TRBV30 and TRBJ2-2 for the parts outside the CDR3, the full variable domain is SQTIHQWPATLVQPVGSPLSLECTVEGTSNPNLYWYRQAAGRGLQLLFYSVGIGQISSEVPQNLSASRPQDRQFILSSKKLLLSDSGFYLCGCHRGLGGELFFGEGSRLTVL.

This clonotype was seen repeatedly, ten times or more. This chain uses TRBV28 with TRBJ1-2; D possibly corresponds to TRBD1 (5 bases). The CDR3 loop spans 14 amino acids. Trimming stripped 3 bases from V and 7 bases from J, with 15 bases between. Germline V CDR1 and CDR2: MDHEN, SYDVKM. The CDR3 DNA follows: TGTGCCAGCAGTTTCTCGGGACCTGTTGCTGGCTACACCTTC. This gives the protein CASSFSGPVAGYTF.

At least ten counts were recorded for this clonotype. The V call is TRBV6-2 or TRBV6-3, the J call TRBJ2-7; D remains ambiguous. The germline gives CDR1 MNHEY, CDR2 SVGEGT. The CDR3 extends over 12 amino acids. Deletions cut 3 bases from V and 3 bases from J, with 6 bases between. CDR3: CASSYNDYEQYF. Written as DNA, the CDR3 is TGTGCCAGCAGTTATAACGACTACGAGCAGTACTTC.

Turning to this clonotype: A far larger clone is one nucleotide away, so this likely arose from a read error. No conserved phenylalanine or tryptophan is present at the end of the CDR3, so a read error is the likely explanation. The chain employs TRBV6-9 and TRBJ2-7; tentatively, D is TRBD2 (6 bases). From germline, CDR1 is MNHGY and CDR2 SVAAGI. This CDR3 region has 18 residues. Trimming shortened V by 8 bases and J by 9 bases, and 35 bases separated the two germline ends. The CDR3 DNA reads as TGTGCCAGCCTGACTGCTCCCGAGGCGGGACCCCACCCCCCTCGGCAGTACCTC. Translated, it gives CASLTAPEAGPHPPRQYL.

This clonotype was seen many times. The chain uses TRBV11-2 and TRBJ2-6; 9 bases line up with TRBD1. Losses at the gene ends were 5 bases for V and 4 bases for J; bases not matched to a gene: 3. The CDR3 contains 15 residues. Germline V gene sequence: CDR1 SGHAT, CDR2 FQNNGV. CDR3: CASSEQGAGANVLTF. The CDR3 nucleotides are TGTGCCAGCAGCGAACAGGGGGCGGGGGCCAACGTCCTGACTTTC. The whole variable domain, filled in from reference TRBV11-2 and TRBJ2-6, reads EAGVAQSPRYKIIEKRQSVAFWCNPISGHATLYWYQQILGQGPKLLIQFQNNGVVDDSQLPKDRFSAERLKGVDSTLKIQPAKLEDSAVYLCASSEQGAGANVLTFGAGSRLTVL.

This clonotype was counted many times. This chain uses TRBV3-1 with TRBJ2-2; 10 bases line up with TRBD2. CDR1 and CDR2 (germline): LGHDT, YNNKEL (reference sequence). V shed 3 bases and J 7 bases; nucleotides not matched to a gene: 11. The CDR3 totals 17 residues. The CDR3 loop is CASSHKITTSGNGELFF. CDR3 in DNA: TGTGCCAGCAGCCACAAAATCACCACTAGCGGGAACGGGGAGCTGTTTTTT.

This clonotype occurred many times. The chain carries TRBV20-1 and TRBJ2-7, with D perhaps TRBD2 (6 bases). The CDR3 is 13 amino acids. V lost 6 bases and J lost 5, with 17 bases in between. The V gene's germline CDR1 is DFQATT and CDR2 SNEGSKA (reference sequence). The CDR3 loop is CSARRRGINEQYF. The CDR3, as DNA: TGCAGTGCCAGGCGGAGGGGTATCAACGAGCAGTACTTC.

This clonotype was seen at least ten times. Here the CDR3 reads CASIQDGVNTEAFF. DNA for the CDR3: TGTGCCAGCATCCAAGACGGGGTGAACACTGAAGCTTTCTTT. This chain joins TRBV6-1 and TRBJ1-1; no firm D call. The CDR3 contains 14 residues. Trimming removed 7 bases from V and 0 bases from J, with 12 bases in between. Germline CDR1 is MNHNS and CDR2 is SASEGT.

This clonotype came up many times. The chain uses TRBV6-1 and TRBJ1-4; 8 nucleotides align to TRBD1. The trim removed 8 bases at V and 4 bases at J, leaving 15 bases unmatched. Germline V CDR1 and CDR2: MNHNS, SASEGT. The length of the CDR3 is 17 residues. Here the CDR3 reads CASPGDRSSGVNEKLFF. The CDR3 nucleotides are TGTGCCAGCCCAGGGGACAGGTCAAGTGGGGTTAATGAAAAACTGTTTTTT.